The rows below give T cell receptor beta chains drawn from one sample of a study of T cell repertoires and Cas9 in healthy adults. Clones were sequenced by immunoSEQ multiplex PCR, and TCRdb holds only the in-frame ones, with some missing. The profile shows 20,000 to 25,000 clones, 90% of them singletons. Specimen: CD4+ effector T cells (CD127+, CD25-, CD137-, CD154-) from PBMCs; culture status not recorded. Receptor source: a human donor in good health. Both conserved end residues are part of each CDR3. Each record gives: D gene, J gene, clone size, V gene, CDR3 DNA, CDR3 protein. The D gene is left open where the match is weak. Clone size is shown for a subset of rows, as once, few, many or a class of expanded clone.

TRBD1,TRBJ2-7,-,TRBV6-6,TGTGCCAGCAGACGAGACAGGGGGTACTCCTACGAGCAGTACTTC,CASRRDRGYSYEQYF
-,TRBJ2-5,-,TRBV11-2,TGTGCCAGCAGCTTAGGGAACATCCAAGAGACCCAGTACTTC,CASSLGNIQETQYF
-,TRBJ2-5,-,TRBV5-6,TGTGCCAGCAGCCTTGGTGGACTTAAACCGTTGGAGACCCAGTACTTC,CASSLGGLKPLETQYF
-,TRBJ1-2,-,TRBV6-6,TGTGCCAGCAGTTATCGGCAGGGCCTTGGGGGCTACACCTTC,CASSYRQGLGGYTF
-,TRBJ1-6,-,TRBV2,TGTGCCAGCAGTCGCGACACGCCCGGCCCACCCCTCCACTTT,CASSRDTPGPPLHF
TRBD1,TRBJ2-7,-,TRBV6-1,TGTGCCAGTCTGACAGGGGGCCGCCACGAGCAGTACTTC,CASLTGGRHEQYF
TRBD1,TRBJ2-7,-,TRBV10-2,TGCGCCAGCAGGCTTCCAGGACAGGGGATAGACGAGCAGTACTTC,CASRLPGQGIDEQYF
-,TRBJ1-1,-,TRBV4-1,TGCGCCAGCAGCCACCACCGGAACACTGAAGCTTTCTTT,CASSHHRNTEAFF
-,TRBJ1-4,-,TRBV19,TGTGCCAGTAGTATGAGGGAGACAGACGAAAAACTGTTTTTT,CASSMRETDEKLFF
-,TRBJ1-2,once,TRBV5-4,TGTGCCAGCAGCCCCTGGAGGGGGGACCCCAACTATGGCTACACCTTC,CASSPWRGDPNYGYTF
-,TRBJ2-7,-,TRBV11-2,TGTGCCAGCAGCTTAGGGACAGCTTCCTACGAGCAGTACTTC,CASSLGTASYEQYF
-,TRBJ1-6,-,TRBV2,TGTGCCAGCAGTGAGAGGGGGTATAATTCACCCCTCCACTTT,CASSERGYNSPLHF
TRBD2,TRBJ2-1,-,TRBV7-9,TGTGCCAGCAGCTTCGCGGGGGGGCCCTACAATGAGCAGTTCTTC,CASSFAGGPYNEQFF
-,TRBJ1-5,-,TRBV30,TGTGCCTGGAGTGGTCCAAAGTACACCAGCAATCAGCCCCAGCATTTT,CAWSGPKYTSNQPQHF
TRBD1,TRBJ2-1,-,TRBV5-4,TGTGCCAGCAGCTTGGGGACAGGGAACTCCTACAATGAGCAGTTCTTC,CASSLGTGNSYNEQFF
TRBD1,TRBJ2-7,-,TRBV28,TGTGCCAGCAGTGCAGGGGGTACCCTATCCGAGCAGTACTTC,CASSAGGTLSEQYF
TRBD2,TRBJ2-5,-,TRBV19,TGTGCCAGTAGTTCTGGACTAGGTTGGGAGACCCAGTACTTC,CASSSGLGWETQYF
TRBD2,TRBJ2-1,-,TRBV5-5,TGTGCCAGCTCTTTCCGGGGGGAAAACAATGAGCAGTTCTTC,CASSFRGENNEQFF
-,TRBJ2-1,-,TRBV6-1,TGTGCCAGCAGTGATTTGGGAAGCTCCTACAATGAGCAGTTCTTC,CASSDLGSSYNEQFF
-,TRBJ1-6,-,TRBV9,TGTGCCAGCAGCGTAGTCCCGGGGGAGAATAATTCACCCCTCCACTTT,CASSVVPGENNSPLHF
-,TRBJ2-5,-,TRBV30,TGTGCCTGGAGGAGAGGGGGGGTGGAGACCCAGTACTTC,CAWRRGGVETQYF
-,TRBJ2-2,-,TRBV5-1,TGCGCCAGCAGCTTGCTCGGACGGAGTTCAACCGGGGAGCTGTTTTTT,CASSLLGRSSTGELFF
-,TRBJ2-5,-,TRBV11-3,TGTGCCAGCAGCTTCCCTCGGAAGGCCCGGGGGTACGGGACCCAGTACTTC,CASSFPRKARGYGTQYF
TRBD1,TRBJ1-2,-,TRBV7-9,TGTGCCAGCAGCCCCGGACAGGGGCGCCGCTATGGCTACACCTTC,CASSPGQGRRYGYTF
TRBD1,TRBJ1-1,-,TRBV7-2,TGTGCCAGCAGTTGGGACAGCCTAACTGAAGCTTTCTTT,CASSWDSLTEAFF